The present entry profiles one T cell receptor beta chain with its context. Its cognate antigen is unknown. This may be a read error: a much more frequent sequence differs by one nucleotide. The data belong to a study of regulatory T cells in long-lasting Graves disease. Findings and limits, study-wide: Compared with new cases, persistent Graves' patients showed reduced TCR diversity.

Time point in this sample: newly diagnosed GD, antithyroid drugs for less than 3 months. RNA from PBMCs was the source of the TCR library. Trimming pared 7 bases from V and 6 bases from J, leaving 30 bases between. CDR3 length equals 18 residues. CDR1 is MNHEY, CDR2 SMNVEV, per germline (reference sequence). Arm-PCR of CDR3 regions and iRepertoire HTBI primers were the basis on which TCR beta libraries were built. TCRdb re-derived calls from the multiplex PCR reads in MiXCR, one entry per CDR3 protein. The table has roughly 500,000 distinct CDR3 sequences, around 13% seen once. This sample also belongs to another study, concerning T cells in Graves' hyperthyroidism and ophthalmopathy.

The specimen was peripheral blood mononuclear cells (PBMCs), collected at new diagnosis, from a patient treated with antithyroid drugs. This chain uses TRBV27 with TRBJ1-2; D is unresolved. The receptor was derived from a woman in her 30s with Graves disease. The CDR3 sequence is CASTLTYYTIRANHGYTF. CDR3 nucleotides: TGTGCCAGCACCTTGACATACTACACCATACGGGCCAACCATGGCTACACCTTC.